This TCR beta chain derives from a study of T cells in Graves' hyperthyroidism and ophthalmopathy. Across the study: Prior to any treatment, at the point of initial diagnosis, peripheral blood was collected.

It was RNA transcripts that yielded the amplified TCR beta CDR3 regions. HTBI primers were the set used in a first-round RT-PCR of the TCR CDR3. TCRdb passed the multiplex PCR reads through MiXCR, listing each CDR3 protein once. The sample lists 550,000 to 800,000 distinct CDR3 sequences, about 18% seen once, with roughly 15% in the top ten. Study-level points and caveats: Most clonotypes expanded in the thyroid (above 0.001) were also present in blood.

Worth noting for this clonotype: The antigen is unknown.

V was clipped by 4 bases and J by 15 bases, with 17 bases between them. The CDR3 has 12 residues. The germline gives CDR1 SGDLS, CDR2 YYNGEE. Fresh peripheral blood, 9.5 to 10 ml of it, supplied the PBMCs. This receptor was identified in a man aged 50 to 59 with Graves' hyperthyroidism. The chain uses TRBV9 and TRBJ2-1; D gene ambiguous. The specimen sequenced was blood. CDR3 sequence (DNA): TGTGCCAGCAGCCCGGAGAAGGGCCTGGGGTTCTTC. It translates to CASSPEKGLGFF.